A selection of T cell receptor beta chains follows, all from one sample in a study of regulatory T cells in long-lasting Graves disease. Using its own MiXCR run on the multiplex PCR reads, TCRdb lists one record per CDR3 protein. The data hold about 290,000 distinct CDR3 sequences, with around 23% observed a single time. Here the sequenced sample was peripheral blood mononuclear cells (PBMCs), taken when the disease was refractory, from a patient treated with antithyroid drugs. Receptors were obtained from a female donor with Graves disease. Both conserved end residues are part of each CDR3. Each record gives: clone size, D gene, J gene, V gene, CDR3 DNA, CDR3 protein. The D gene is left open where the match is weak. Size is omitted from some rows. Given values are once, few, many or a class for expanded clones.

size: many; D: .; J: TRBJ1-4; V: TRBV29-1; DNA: TGCAGCGTTGAGGCCAACAGTAATGAAAAACTGTTTTTT; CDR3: CSVEANSNEKLFF
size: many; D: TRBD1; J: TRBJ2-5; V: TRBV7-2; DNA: TGTGCCAGCAGCTTACGAGACAGGGGGCGAGAGACCCAGTACTTC; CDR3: CASSLRDRGRETQYF
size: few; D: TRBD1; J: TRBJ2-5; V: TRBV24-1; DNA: TGTGCCACCAGTGATTACGGACAGGGGCAAGAGACCCAGTACTTC; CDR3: CATSDYGQGQETQYF
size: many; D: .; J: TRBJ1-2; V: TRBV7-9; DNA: TGTGCCAGCACCACGGGGGTTTATGGCTACACCTTC; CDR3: CASTTGVYGYTF
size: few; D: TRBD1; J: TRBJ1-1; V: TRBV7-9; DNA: TGTGCCAGCAGCTTAGTGGGGACAGGGGAGGCTGAAGCTTTCTTT; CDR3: CASSLVGTGEAEAFF
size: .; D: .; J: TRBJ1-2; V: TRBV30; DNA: TGTGCCTGGAGTGCCGAGGGTTCTCTTGGCTACACCTTC; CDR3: CAWSAEGSLGYTF
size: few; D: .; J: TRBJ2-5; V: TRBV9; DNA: TGTGCCAGCAGCCAAGGGACTGGTCGTGGGACCCAGTACTTC; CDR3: CASSQGTGRGTQYF
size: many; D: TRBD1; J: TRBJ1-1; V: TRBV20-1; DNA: TGCAGTGCCCCAAACAGGGGAACTGAAGCTTTCTTT; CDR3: CSAPNRGTEAFF
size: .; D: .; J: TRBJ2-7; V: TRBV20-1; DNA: TGCAGTGCTAGAGATCCCGCCGGGACTCTAAAACACTCCTACGAGCAGTACTTC; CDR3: CSARDPAGTLKHSYEQYF
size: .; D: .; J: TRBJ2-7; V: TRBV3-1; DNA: TGTGCCAGCAGCCAAGCCGACGGGTTCTACGAGCAGTACTTC; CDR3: CASSQADGFYEQYF
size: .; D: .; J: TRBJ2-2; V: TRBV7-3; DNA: TGTGCCAGCAGTCTGGCCTCAGCGGGCAACACCGGGGAGCTGTTTTTT; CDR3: CASSLASAGNTGELFF
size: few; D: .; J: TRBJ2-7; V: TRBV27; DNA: TGTGCCAGCAGTCCACCGAACGTGGGTGGGGAGCAGTACTTC; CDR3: CASSPPNVGGEQYF
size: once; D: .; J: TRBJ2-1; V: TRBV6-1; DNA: TGTGCCAGCAACCAACAAGGCGGCCTAAACTTC; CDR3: CASNQQGGLNF
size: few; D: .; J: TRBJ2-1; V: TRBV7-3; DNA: TGTGCCAGCAGTCCGATGGGCAGCTACAATGAGCAGTTCTTC; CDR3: CASSPMGSYNEQFF
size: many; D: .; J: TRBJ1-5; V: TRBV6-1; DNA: TGTGCCAGCAACTCCTACCAGGGCAATCAGCCCCAGCATTTT; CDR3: CASNSYQGNQPQHF
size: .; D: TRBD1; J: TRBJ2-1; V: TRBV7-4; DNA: TGTGCCAGCAGCCCTTACAGGGGTGTCTCCAATGAGCAGTTCTTC; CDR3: CASSPYRGVSNEQFF
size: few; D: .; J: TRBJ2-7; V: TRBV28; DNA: TGTGCCAGCAGGGGCAGGGACGTTTACGAGCAGTACTTC; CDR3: CASRGRDVYEQYF
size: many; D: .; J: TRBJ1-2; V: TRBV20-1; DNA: TGCAGTGCTAGAGGAGACAGCCTCTATGGCTACACCTTC; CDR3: CSARGDSLYGYTF
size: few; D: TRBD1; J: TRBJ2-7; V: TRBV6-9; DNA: TGTGCCAGCAGTTCTGCAGGGGGCGAGCAGTACTTC; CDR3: CASSSAGGEQYF
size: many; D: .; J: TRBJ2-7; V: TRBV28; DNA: TGTGCCAGCAGCTTAGGGTCTGCCCCCTACGAGCAGTACTTC; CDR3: CASSLGSAPYEQYF
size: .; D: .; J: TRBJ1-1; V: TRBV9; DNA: TGTGCCAGCAGCGTCCACGCGGGGGTTTTAAACACTGAAGCTTTCTTT; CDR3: CASSVHAGVLNTEAFF
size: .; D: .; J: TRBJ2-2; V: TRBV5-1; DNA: TGCGCCAGCAGCTTAGATGAGGTTGACACCGGGGAGCTGTTTTTT; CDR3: CASSLDEVDTGELFF
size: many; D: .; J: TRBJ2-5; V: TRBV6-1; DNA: TGTGCCAGCAGCCCCCGGTTGGGCGGGGAGACCCAGTACTTC; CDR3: CASSPRLGGETQYF
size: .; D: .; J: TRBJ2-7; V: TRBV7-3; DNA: TGTGCCAGCAGCTTAACGAGGGACACCGAGCAGTACTTC; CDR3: CASSLTRDTEQYF
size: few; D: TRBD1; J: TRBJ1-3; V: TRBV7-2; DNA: TGTGCCAGCAGCGACAGGGAACCTGGAAACACCATATATTTT; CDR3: CASSDREPGNTIYF
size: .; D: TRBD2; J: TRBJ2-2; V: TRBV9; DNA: TGTGCCAGCAGCTCGAGCGGGACTAGAACCGGGGAGCTGTTTTTT; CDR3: CASSSSGTRTGELFF
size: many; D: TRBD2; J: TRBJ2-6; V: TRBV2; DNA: TGTGCCAGCTCCGGGACTAGCGGGAGGTCTGGGGCCAACGTCCTGACTTTC; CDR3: CASSGTSGRSGANVLTF
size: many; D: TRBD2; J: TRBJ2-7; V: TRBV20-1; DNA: TGCAGTGCCAGACCACTAGCGGGAGTTTCCTACGAGCAGTACTTC; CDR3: CSARPLAGVSYEQYF
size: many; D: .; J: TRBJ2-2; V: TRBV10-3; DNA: TGTGCCATCAGTGATAGCCCCTCGAATGCCGGGGAGCTGTTTTTT; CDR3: CAISDSPSNAGELFF
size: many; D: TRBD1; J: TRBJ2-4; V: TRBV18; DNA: TGTGCCAGCTCACCTGTCGACAGGGGTGACATTCAGTACTTC; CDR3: CASSPVDRGDIQYF
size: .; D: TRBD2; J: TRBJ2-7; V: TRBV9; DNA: TGTGCCAGCAGCGGCGGGACTAGCGGTTACGAGCAGTACTTC; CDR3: CASSGGTSGYEQYF
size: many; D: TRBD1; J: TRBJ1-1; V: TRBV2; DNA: TGTGCCAGCATAGTCAGGGGGCTAGGCACTGAAGCTTTCTTT; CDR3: CASIVRGLGTEAFF
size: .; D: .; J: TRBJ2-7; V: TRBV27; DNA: TGTGCCAGCAGTTTCCGGGGACCCTACCGAGGGGTCTACGAGCAGTACTTC; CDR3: CASSFRGPYRGVYEQYF
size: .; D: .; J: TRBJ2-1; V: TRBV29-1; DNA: TGCAGCGTTGAAGCGACCGCTGAGCAGTTCTTC; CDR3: CSVEATAEQFF
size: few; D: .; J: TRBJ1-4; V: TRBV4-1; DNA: TGCGCCAGCAGCCAATTTATCGAAGGAAGGGAAAAACTGTTTTTT; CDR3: CASSQFIEGREKLFF
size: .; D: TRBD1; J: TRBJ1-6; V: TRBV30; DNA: TGTGCCTGGAGCAAGGGACAGGGGGGGTTTTCACCCCTCCACTTT; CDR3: CAWSKGQGGFSPLHF
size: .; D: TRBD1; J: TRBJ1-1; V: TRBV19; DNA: TGTGCCAGTAGTATTCGACAGGGGGCGGCTTTCTTT; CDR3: CASSIRQGAAFF
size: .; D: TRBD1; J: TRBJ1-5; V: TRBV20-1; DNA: TGCAGTGCTAGAGGACAGGGAAGGGGGAATCAGCCCCAGCATTTT; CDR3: CSARGQGRGNQPQHF
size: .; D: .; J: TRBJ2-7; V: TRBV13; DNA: TGTGCCAGCAGCTTGATCACCAGCCGCTACGAGCAGTACTTC; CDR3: CASSLITSRYEQYF
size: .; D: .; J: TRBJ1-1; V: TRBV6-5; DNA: TGTGCCAGCAGTGCCTTGAACACTGAAGCTTTCTTT; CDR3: CASSALNTEAFF
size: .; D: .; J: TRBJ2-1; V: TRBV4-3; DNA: TGCGCCAGCAGCCAAGGAATCGGGACTGCCTGGTCTGAGCAGTTCTTC; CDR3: CASSQGIGTAWSEQFF
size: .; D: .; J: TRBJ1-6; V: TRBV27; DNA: TGTGCCAGCAGTTTTCTGTCAGGGGCGGTTGGTTCACCCCTCCACTTT; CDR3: CASSFLSGAVGSPLHF
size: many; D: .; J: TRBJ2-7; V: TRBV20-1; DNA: TGCAGTGCTAGGGGTGGGACTTACGAGCAGTACTTC; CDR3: CSARGGTYEQYF
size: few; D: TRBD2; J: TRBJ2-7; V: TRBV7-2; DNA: TGTGCCAGCAGCTTTAGCGGCGGGAGGGTCCGGGAGCAGTACTTC; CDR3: CASSFSGGRVREQYF
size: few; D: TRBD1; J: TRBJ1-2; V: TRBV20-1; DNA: TGCAGTGCTCGAGTACAGGGGGTAGGGGGCTACACCTTC; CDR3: CSARVQGVGGYTF
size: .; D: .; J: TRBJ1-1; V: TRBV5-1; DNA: TGCGCCAGCAGCTTGGATTTATGGAACACTGAAGCTTTCTTT; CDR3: CASSLDLWNTEAFF
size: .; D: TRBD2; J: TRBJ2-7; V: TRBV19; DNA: TGTGCCAGTAGTAAGGAGCGGGAGTCATACGAGCAGTACTTC; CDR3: CASSKERESYEQYF
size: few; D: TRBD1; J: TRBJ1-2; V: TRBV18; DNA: TGTGCCAGCTCACGTACAGGGGGAGAGGAGGCCTATGGCTACACCTTC; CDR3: CASSRTGGEEAYGYTF
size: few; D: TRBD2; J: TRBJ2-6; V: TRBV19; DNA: TGTGCCAGTAGTATCACTCCTAGCGGTGGGGCCAACGTCCTGACTTTC; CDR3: CASSITPSGGANVLTF
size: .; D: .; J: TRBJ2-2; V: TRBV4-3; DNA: TGCGCCAGCAGCCAAGGTTCGGACAGAAACACCGGGGAGCTGTTTTTT; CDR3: CASSQGSDRNTGELFF